This TCR beta chain stems from a study of radiation and T cells in renal cell carcinoma. Trimming stripped 1 base from V and 7 bases from J, with 8 bases between. The CDR3 spans 13 residues. The germline V gene encodes CDR1 MGHRA and CDR2 YSYEKL. Libraries were prepared by immunoSEQ multiplex PCR; TCRdb keeps only in-frame clonotypes and omits some of them. This sample yields approximately 170,000 clones, of which approximately 90% are seen a single time; 11% belongs to the top ten. Time point meaning: blood 4 weeks post-SBRT, at nephrectomy. Stated treatment: 15 Gy SBRT to primary tumor, nephrectomy 4 weeks later. The tumor was a clear cell renal cell carcinoma. Comments on this clone: Antigen unknown.

General observations from the study: Without pretreatment biopsies, baseline tumor clonotype presence was undetermined.

The clonotype originates from a woman aged 50 to 60 with renal cell carcinoma. The material sequenced was blood, taken from a patient whose treatment included radiotherapy and nephrectomy. The chain is built from TRBV4-1 and TRBJ1-5, with D unclear. The CDR3 bases are TGCGCCAGCAGCCAAGGTGAGTCGCAGCCCCAGCATTTT. This gives the protein CASSQGESQPQHF.